Following are 15 T cell receptor beta chains from one sample sequenced in a study of blood T cell repertoires in COVID-19. Using immunoSEQ multiplex PCR, the repertoire was profiled, and TCRdb retains in-frame clones only, with some absent. The sample shows some 200,000 clones, around four fifths of them seen only once. Sequenced material: peripheral blood. These receptors were taken from an elderly woman with COVID-19, enrolled during active disease.

This chain uses TRBV27 with TRBJ2-1, with TRBD2 identical over 9 bases. The germline V gene encodes CDR1 MNHEY and CDR2 SMNVEV (reference sequence). CDR3 length: 16 amino acids. V was clipped by 7 bases and J by 6 bases; unmatched bases: 13. DNA for the CDR3: TGTGCCAGCACAGGACTTGCTAGCGGGGAGGGCAATGAGCAGTTCTTC. This translates into CASTGLASGEGNEQFF.

The CDR3 loop reads CASSPGTLSSYEQYF. DNA of the CDR3: TGTGCCAGCTCTCCCGGGACATTGAGCTCCTACGAGCAGTACTTC. The chain links TRBV18 to TRBJ2-7; D is perhaps TRBD1 (6 bases). Trimming took off 6 bases at V and 0 bases at J, with 15 bases between the two ends. The CDR3 has 15 amino acids. CDR1 is KGHSH, CDR2 LQKENI, per germline.

This chain connects TRBV4-2 to TRBJ1-6; unclear D gene. The V end lost 3 bases, the J end lost 5 bases, and 11 bases lay between the germline ends. The CDR3 spans 15 residues. CDR1 LGHNA and CDR2 YNFKEQ come from the germline V gene. CDR3: CASSQRGGDNSPLHF. The DNA for the CDR3 is TGTGCCAGCAGCCAGCGGGGAGGAGATAATTCACCCCTCCACTTT.

The chain recombines TRBV30 with TRBJ1-2, with 7 bases aligning to TRBD1. V shed 3 bases, J shed 4 bases, and the junction held 5 bases outside the gene matches. Germline CDR1 GTSNPN, CDR2 SVGIG (reference sequence). The CDR3 consists of 13 residues. CDR3 in amino acids: CAWRLQGLYGYTF. In DNA, the CDR3 is TGTGCCTGGAGGTTACAGGGGCTCTATGGCTACACCTTC.

The chain couples TRBV7-2 to TRBJ1-4, with D unresolved. CDR1 and CDR2 from the germline V gene are SGHTA and FQGNSA. The CDR3 contains 13 residues. Trimming took 3 bases from V and 4 from J, leaving 6 bases between them. As DNA, the CDR3 is TGTGCCAGCAGCTTTAGTATTAATGAAAAACTGTTTTTT. Translating gives CASSFSINEKLFF.

The genes are TRBV9 and TRBJ1-1; perhaps TRBD1 as D (5 bases). CDR1 is SGDLS, CDR2 YYNGEE, per germline. With 5 bases removed from V and 1 base from J, the gap between germline ends came to 15 bases. CDR3 length equals 15 residues. In DNA form, the CDR3 reads TGTGCCAGCAGGTCAGGGCACCATGGGAACACTGAAGCTTTCTTT. Amino acids: CASRSGHHGNTEAFF.

The J gene is TRBJ1-4, the V gene TRBV19, with 7 bases lining up with TRBD1. The CDR3 consists of 13 residues. Germline CDR1 is LNHDA and CDR2 is SQIVND (reference sequence). V was pared by 4 bases and J by 7 bases, with 3 bases of the junction left unmatched. The CDR3 bases are TGTGCCAGTAGTAGACAGGGCGGTGAAAAACTGTTTTTT. It translates to CASSRQGGEKLFF.

The genes are TRBV25-1 and TRBJ1-5, with a possible D match to TRBD1 (6 bases). The CDR3 consists of 15 residues. V was trimmed by 7 bases and J by 2 bases, leaving 15 bases between them. Germline V gene sequence: CDR1 MGHDK, CDR2 SYGVNS. CDR3 amino acids: CASTIRGSCNQPQHF. The CDR3 nucleotides read TGTGCCAGCACCATAAGGGGGTCGTGCAATCAGCCCCAGCATTTT.

V usage is TRBV30 and J usage is TRBJ1-1; D is uncertain. The germline CDR1 and CDR2 sequences are GTSNPN and SVGIG (reference sequence). V was clipped by 3 bases and J by 1 base, with 6 bases between them. This CDR3 is 12 amino acids long. The CDR3 DNA follows: TGTGCCTGGAGGGACTCGAACACTGAAGCTTTCTTT. Translation gives CAWRDSNTEAFF.

Only one count was recorded for this clone. The chain is built from TRBV20-1 and TRBJ1-4, with D tentatively TRBD1 (6 bases). Germline CDR1 DFQATT, CDR2 SNEGSKA (reference sequence). The V end lost 3 bases, the J end lost 3 bases, and 14 bases lay between the germline ends. The CDR3 sequence is 15 residues long. Here the CDR3 DNA reads TGCAGTGCTAGTAAAGGGGGTAGCTCTAATGAAAAACTGTTTTTT. Encoded protein: CSASKGGSSNEKLFF.

This chain joins TRBV19 and TRBJ1-2; TRBD1 aligns across 10 bases. Germline values: CDR1 LNHDA, CDR2 SQIVND (reference sequence). V lost 5 bases to trimming and J lost 3 bases; unmatched junction nucleotides: 6. This CDR3 region has 15 residues. The chain's CDR3 is CASSDLGTGDYGYTF. The CDR3 DNA reads TGTGCCAGTAGTGATCTGGGGACAGGGGACTATGGCTACACCTTC.

This chain joins TRBV2 and TRBJ2-7; D remains ambiguous. This CDR3 spans 12 amino acids. In germline, CDR1 is SNHLY, CDR2 FYNNEI. Trimming removed 6 bases from V and 7 bases from J, with 13 bases in between. CDR3 bases: TGTGCCAGCAGCGACCAGACGAGGGAGCAGTACTTC. Its translation: CASSDQTREQYF. The whole variable domain, filled in from reference TRBV2 and TRBJ2-7, reads EPEVTQTPSHQVTQMGQEVILRCVPISNHLYFYWYRQILGQKVEFLVSFYNNEISEKSEIFDDQFSVERPDGSNFTLKIRSTKLEDSAMYFCASSDQTREQYFGPGTRLTVT.

The chain joins TRBV12-3 or TRBV12-4 to TRBJ2-5, with TRBD2 matching over 12 bases. CDR3 length equals 13 residues. Trimming removed 6 bases from V and 4 bases from J; junction bases left unmatched: 0. The CDR3 here is CASRTSGGETQYF. The CDR3 nucleotides are TGTGCCAGCAGGACTAGCGGGGGAGAGACCCAGTACTTC.

This clone was seen a few times. The gene calls are TRBV5-5 and TRBJ1-5, with a weak D call TRBD1 (6 bases). V was clipped by 1 base and J by 3 bases, with 14 bases between them. Germline V gene data show CDR1 as SGHKS and CDR2 as YYEKEE (reference sequence). The CDR3 sequence is 16 residues long. DNA of the CDR3: TGTGCCAGCAGCTTGTATTCTGGGGGCCTCAATCAGCCCCAGCATTTT. It yields the protein CASSLYSGGLNQPQHF. Based on the CDR3 plus reference TRBV5-5 and TRBJ1-5, the full variable domain is DAGVTQSPTHLIKTRGQQVTLRCSPISGHKSVSWYQQVLGQGPQFIFQYYEKEERGRGNFPDRFSARQFPNYSSELNVNALLLGDSALYLCASSLYSGGLNQPQHFGDGTRLSIL.

The genes are TRBV21-1 and TRBJ1-5; TRBD1 is the table's D call, not checked against the DNA. TRBV21-1 is assigned pseudogene status. This CDR3 comprises 17 residues. The CDR3 bases are TGTGCCAGTATACAAATACAGGGGGTAGGGAGCAATCAGCCCCAGCATTTT. Its translation is CASIQIQGVGSNQPQHF.